Following are 13 T cell receptor beta chains from one sample sequenced in a study of shared clonotypes between healthy human individuals. Measured with immunoSEQ multiplex PCR; TCRdb has only the in-frame clones, and not every one. The data hold roughly 500,000 clones, with 95% to 96% observed a single time. Sequencing used naive CD4+ T cells sorted from blood. Documented subset: CD45RA+ positively selected. Every receptor here comes from a woman under 40 in good health.

The chain recombines TRBV21-1 with TRBJ2-7; the D call TRBD1 from the table was never checked on the DNA. TRBV21-1 is deemed a pseudogene. There are 12 residues in the CDR3. The CDR3 region has the DNA TGTGCCAGCAGCTGGACAGTCTACGAGCAGTACTTC. This sequence encodes CASSWTVYEQYF.

J is TRBJ2-5 and V is TRBV7-9; TRBD2 might be the D (5 bases). Germline V lookup: CDR1 SEHNR, CDR2 FQNEAQ (reference sequence). CDR3 length: 14 residues. Trimming shortened V by 3 bases and J by 2 bases, and 10 bases separated the two germline ends. The CDR3 spells CASSFEDFQETQYF. In DNA form, the CDR3 reads TGTGCCAGCAGCTTTGAGGACTTTCAAGAGACCCAGTACTTC.

The chain recombines TRBV5-1 with TRBJ2-1; D might be TRBD1 (5 bases). The CDR3 is 15 amino acids. The V end lost 2 bases, the J end lost 6 bases, and 15 bases lay between the germline ends. Germline CDR1 reads SGHRS; CDR2 reads YFSETQ. The CDR3 nucleotides are TGCGCCAGCAGCTTTACAGGTAACGAGGTCAATGAGCAGTTCTTC. Its translation is CASSFTGNEVNEQFF.

The J gene is TRBJ1-1, the V gene TRBV30; D is uncertain. The CDR3 extends over 14 amino acids. Trimming shortened V by 5 bases and J by 5 bases, and 18 bases separated the two germline ends. Germline V lookup: CDR1 GTSNPN, CDR2 SVGIG (reference sequence). CDR3 residues: CAWEGSHAATEAFF. The CDR3 coding sequence is TGTGCCTGGGAAGGATCGCACGCAGCGACTGAAGCTTTCTTT.

This chain links TRBV28 with TRBJ1-4, with TRBD1 matching 9 bases. CDR1 is MDHEN, CDR2 SYDVKM, per germline. V lost 6 bases, J lost 1 base, and 15 bases stayed unmatched. The CDR3 extends over 19 amino acids. CDR3 in DNA: TGTGCCAGCAGGGGGACAGGGAGGAATAATTACGGAACTAATGAAAAACTGTTTTTT. Translation: CASRGTGRNNYGTNEKLFF.

The chain employs TRBV5-6 and TRBJ2-3; the D is unclear. The CDR3 runs 13 residues. Deletions cut 3 bases from V and 4 bases from J, with 9 bases between. In germline, CDR1 is SGHDT, CDR2 YYEEEE. Here the CDR3 reads CASSWNPADTQYF. The CDR3, as DNA: TGTGCCAGCAGCTGGAACCCCGCAGATACGCAGTATTTT.

V gene TRBV19 combines with J gene TRBJ1-5; 7 positions match TRBD1. The germline V gene encodes CDR1 LNHDA and CDR2 SQIVND (reference sequence). The CDR3 runs 16 residues. V lost 3 bases and J lost 7; bases outside the gene matches: 12. CDR3 in DNA: TGTGCCAGTAGTATCGCAGGGGGTCCGCCTGGCCAGCCCCAGCATTTT. Its translation is CASSIAGGPPGQPQHF.

This clone came up once. V and J are TRBV28 and TRBJ2-7; D perhaps matches TRBD1 (5 bases). Germline-derived CDR1 and CDR2 are MDHEN and SYDVKM. The CDR3 is 13 residues long. Deletions cut 6 bases from V and 4 bases from J, with 13 bases between. CDR3 amino acids: CASRKPSGYEQYF. CDR3 bases: TGTGCCAGCAGAAAACCCTCAGGGTACGAGCAGTACTTC.

The V gene is TRBV5-5, the J gene TRBJ2-5; a possible D gene is TRBD1 (5 bases). The V and J ends lost 0 bases and 3 bases respectively, with 6 bases between them. The germline CDR1 and CDR2 sequences are SGHKS and YYEKEE (reference sequence). The CDR3 consists of 13 residues. The CDR3 loop reads CASSLAREETQYF. CDR3 bases: TGTGCCAGCAGCTTGGCCAGGGAAGAGACCCAGTACTTC.

Comment on this clone: The same CDR3 can be traced to other DNA sequences in this sample. The J gene is TRBJ2-7, the V gene TRBV10-2; D remains unclear. Trimming stripped 4 bases from V and 1 base from J, with 2 bases between. The CDR3 spans 11 residues. CDR1 is WSHSY and CDR2 is SAAADI in the germline V gene. CDR3 protein: CASSGSYEQYF. CDR3 sequence (DNA): TGCGCCAGCAGTGGTTCCTACGAGCAGTACTTC.

CDR3 loop: CASSFIGRKNTEAFF. CDR3 nucleotide sequence: TGTGCCAGCAGTTTTATCGGACGGAAGAACACTGAAGCTTTCTTT. The chain has TRBV28 and TRBJ1-1; D is uncertain. The CDR3 loop spans 15 amino acids. V was clipped by 3 bases and J by 1 base, with 12 bases between them. Germline V gene lookup returns CDR1 MDHEN and CDR2 SYDVKM.

This clone was seen once. This chain joins TRBV28 and TRBJ2-7; no definite D call. V gave up 3 bases and J gave up 2 bases, with 14 bases separating them. CDR3 length: 15 residues. Germline V gene data show CDR1 as MDHEN and CDR2 as SYDVKM. The CDR3 nucleotides are TGTGCCAGCAGTTTGTTTGGAAATGGGCCCTACGAGCAGTACTTC. It is translated as CASSLFGNGPYEQYF.

This chain connects TRBV12-1 to TRBJ2-7. TRBV12-1 is noted as a pseudogene. This CDR3 spans 15 amino acids. CDR3 sequence: CASSSLSLGSYEQYF. The CDR3 DNA follows: TGTGCCAGCAGCTCCCTCTCCCTTGGGTCCTACGAGCAGTACTTC.